The entry that follows covers one T cell receptor beta chain sequence. What it recognizes is unknown. Other DNA variants within this sample encode the same CDR3. The sample belongs to a study of shared clonotypes between healthy human individuals. The CDR3 covers 14 residues. The J segment lost 0 bases and the V segment lost 3 bases, leaving 2 bases of the junction unmatched. CDR1 SGDLS and CDR2 YYNGEE come from the germline V gene. Whole-study results and caveats: Memory subsets generally showed lower estimated richness than naive subsets. Shared clonotypes across all four donors exceeded non-shared ones in generation probability.

Naivety among CD8 cells was defined by CD45RO negativity and positive CCR7 selection, thereby excluding terminally differentiated effector memory CD45RA+ cells. Sorted-subset replicate PCRs used roughly 210 ng of genomic DNA. This amount corresponded to 25,000 to 30,000 T cell genomes. Clones were sequenced by immunoSEQ multiplex PCR, and TCRdb holds only the in-frame ones, with some missing. Altogether about 2 million clones are present, just under 95% being singletons, with the ten largest covering 0.9% to 1.3%. Sequencing was carried out using naive CD8+ T cells sorted from blood. The V and J genes are TRBV9 and TRBJ2-7; 8 nucleotides line up with TRBD1. This TCR was sampled from a man aged 18 to 29 in good health. In nucleotides, the CDR3 is TGTGCCAGCAGCGCGGACAGGGCCTCCTACGAGCAGTACTTC. Residues: CASSADRASYEQYF.